Described below is a single TCR beta chain sequence and its context. Its antigen is unidentified. This sample was included in a study of identifying expanded T cells in peripheral blood. General study results and limits: Clone count variance between roughly two-week samples rose with total template count. Differentially abundant clones: about 1.3 between replicates, just under 17 at around 2 weeks, 19 to 20 at four.

This CDR3 has 14 amino acids. The germline CDR1 and CDR2 sequences are LNHDA and SQIVND (reference sequence). With V trimmed by 7 bases and J by 7 bases, 2 bases remained unmatched. Only in-frame clones appear in the TCRdb table, and some are missing; sequencing was by immunoSEQ multiplex PCR. This repertoire shows some 81,000 clones, 84% found once; its top ten account for 15% to 20%. Collection occurred without any documented infections or immune events in donors. Sequenced material: blood. The gene calls are TRBV19 and TRBJ2-1, with TRBD2 identical over 15 bases. This sequence was found in a person aged 18 to 70 in good health. CDR3 in amino acids: CASTGLAGGNEQFF. CDR3 nucleotide sequence: TGTGCCAGTACGGGACTAGCGGGAGGTAATGAGCAGTTCTTC.